This T cell receptor beta chain was captured in a study of response to subunit inactivated influenza vaccine. The study's findings and limits: It was suggested by the authors that few new T cells are recruited by each seasonal influenza vaccination.

TCRdb re-derived calls from the RT-PCR reads in MiXCR, one entry per CDR3 protein. The table shows more than 550,000 distinct CDR3 sequences, with around 11% occurring only once. The germline CDR1 and CDR2 sequences are MDHEN and SYDVKM. V shed 5 bases and J shed 2 bases, with 13 bases lying between them. The CDR3 extends over 15 amino acids. Details on this clonotype: As yet, its antigen is unknown.

The sample was also linked to a second study, of T cells expressing NK-cell markers. That study adds: Synthesis of TCR beta cDNA relied on 5'RACE template switching carrying UMIs. Where a handful of donors were concerned, these clonotypes also led the CD3+CD56-NKG2C+ fraction.

Sequencing used PBMCs from blood, obtained on the day of vaccination. The V gene is TRBV28, the J gene TRBJ2-4; D ambiguous. The receptor was derived from a man in his forties or fifties who received an inactivated influenza vaccine. Written as DNA, the CDR3 is TGTGCCAGCAGTCGCCCCGAGTTCACCAAAAACATTCAGTACTTC. This gives the protein CASSRPEFTKNIQYF. Full variable domain (outside the CDR3, taken from reference TRBV28 and TRBJ2-4): DVKVTQSSRYLVKRTGEKVFLECVQDMDHENMFWYRQDPGLGLRLIYFSYDVKMKEKGDIPEGYSVSREKKERFSLILESASTNQTSMYLCASSRPEFTKNIQYFGAGTRLSVL.